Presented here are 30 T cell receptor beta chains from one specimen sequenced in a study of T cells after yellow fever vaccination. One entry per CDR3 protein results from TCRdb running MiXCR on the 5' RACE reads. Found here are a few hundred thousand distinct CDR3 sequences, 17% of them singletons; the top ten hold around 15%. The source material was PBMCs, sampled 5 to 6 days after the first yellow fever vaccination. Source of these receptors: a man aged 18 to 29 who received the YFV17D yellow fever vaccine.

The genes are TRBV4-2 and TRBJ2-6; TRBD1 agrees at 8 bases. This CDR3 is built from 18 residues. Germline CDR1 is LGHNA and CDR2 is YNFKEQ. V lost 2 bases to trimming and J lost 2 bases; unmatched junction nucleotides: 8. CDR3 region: CASSQPRGLRTGANVLTF. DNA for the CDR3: TGTGCCAGCAGCCAACCCAGGGGGCTAAGGACTGGGGCCAACGTCCTGACTTTC.

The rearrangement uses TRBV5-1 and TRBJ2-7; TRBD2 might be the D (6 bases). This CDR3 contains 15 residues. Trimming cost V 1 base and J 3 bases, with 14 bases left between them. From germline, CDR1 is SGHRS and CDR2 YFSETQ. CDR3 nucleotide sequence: TGCGCCAGCAGCTTGTCGGGCCAGGGACTCTACGAGCAGTACTTC. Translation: CASSLSGQGLYEQYF.

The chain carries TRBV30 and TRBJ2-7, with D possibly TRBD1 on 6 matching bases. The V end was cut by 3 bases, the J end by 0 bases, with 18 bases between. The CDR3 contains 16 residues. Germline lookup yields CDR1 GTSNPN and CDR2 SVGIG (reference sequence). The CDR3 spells CAWSFTGLLSSYEQYF. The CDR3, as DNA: TGTGCCTGGAGCTTCACAGGGCTGCTGAGCTCCTACGAGCAGTACTTC. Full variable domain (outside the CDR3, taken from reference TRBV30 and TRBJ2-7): SQTIHQWPATLVQPVGSPLSLECTVEGTSNPNLYWYRQAAGRGLQLLFYSVGIGQISSEVPQNLSASRPQDRQFILSSKKLLLSDSGFYLCAWSFTGLLSSYEQYFGPGTRLTVT.

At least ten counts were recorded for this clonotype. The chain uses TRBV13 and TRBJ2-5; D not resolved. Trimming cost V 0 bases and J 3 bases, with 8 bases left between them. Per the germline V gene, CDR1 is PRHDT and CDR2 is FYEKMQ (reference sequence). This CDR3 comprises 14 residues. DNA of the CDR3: TGTGCCAGCAGCTTAGGCAGTGGGGAAGAGACCCAGTACTTC. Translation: CASSLGSGEETQYF.

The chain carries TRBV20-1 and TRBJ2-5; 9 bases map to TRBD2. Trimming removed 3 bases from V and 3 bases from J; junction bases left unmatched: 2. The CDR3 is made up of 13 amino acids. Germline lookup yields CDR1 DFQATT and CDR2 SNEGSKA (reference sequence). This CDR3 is CSARASGEETQYF. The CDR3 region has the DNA TGCAGTGCTAGGGCTAGCGGGGAAGAGACCCAGTACTTC.

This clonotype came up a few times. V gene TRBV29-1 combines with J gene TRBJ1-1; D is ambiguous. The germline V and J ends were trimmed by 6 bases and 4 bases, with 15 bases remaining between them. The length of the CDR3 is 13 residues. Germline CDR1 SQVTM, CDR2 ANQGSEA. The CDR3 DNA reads TGCAGCGTCCGGCCCAACCGGGGCACTGAAGCTTTCTTT. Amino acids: CSVRPNRGTEAFF.

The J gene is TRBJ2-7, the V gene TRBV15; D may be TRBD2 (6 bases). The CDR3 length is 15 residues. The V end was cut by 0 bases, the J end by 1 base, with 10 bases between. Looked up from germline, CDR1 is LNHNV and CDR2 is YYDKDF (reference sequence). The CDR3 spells CATSRDGGLSYEQYF. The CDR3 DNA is TGTGCCACCAGCAGAGATGGGGGGTTATCCTACGAGCAGTACTTC. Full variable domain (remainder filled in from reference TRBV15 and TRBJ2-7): DAMVIQNPRYQVTQFGKPVTLSCSQTLNHNVMYWYQQKSSQAPKLLFHYYDKDFNNEADTPDNFQSRRPNTSFCFLDIRSPGLGDTAMYLCATSRDGGLSYEQYFGPGTRLTVT.

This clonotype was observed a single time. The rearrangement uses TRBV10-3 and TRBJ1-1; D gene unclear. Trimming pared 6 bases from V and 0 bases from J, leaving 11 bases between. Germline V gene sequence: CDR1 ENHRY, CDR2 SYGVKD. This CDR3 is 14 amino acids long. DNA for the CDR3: TGTGCCATCAGACGGACGGGCATGAACACTGAAGCTTTCTTT. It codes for CAIRRTGMNTEAFF.

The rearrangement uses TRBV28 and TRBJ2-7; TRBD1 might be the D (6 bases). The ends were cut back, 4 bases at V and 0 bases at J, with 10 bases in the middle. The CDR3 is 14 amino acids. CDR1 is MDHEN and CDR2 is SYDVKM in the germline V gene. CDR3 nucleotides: TGTGCCAGCAGTTCGTGGACAGACTCCTACGAGCAGTACGTC. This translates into CASSSWTDSYEQYV.

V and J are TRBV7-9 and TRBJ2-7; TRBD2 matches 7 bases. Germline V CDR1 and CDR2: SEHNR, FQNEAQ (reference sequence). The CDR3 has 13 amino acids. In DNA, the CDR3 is TGTGCCAGCAGCTTTACCACTAGCGAATGGCTTCACGTC. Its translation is CASSFTTSEWLHV.

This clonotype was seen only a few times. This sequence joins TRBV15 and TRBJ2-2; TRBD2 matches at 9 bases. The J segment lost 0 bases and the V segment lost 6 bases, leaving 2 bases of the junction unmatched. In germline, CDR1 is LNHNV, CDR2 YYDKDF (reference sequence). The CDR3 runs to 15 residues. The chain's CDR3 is CATRLAGANTGELFF. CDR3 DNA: TGTGCCACCAGGTTAGCGGGGGCGAACACCGGGGAGCTGTTTTTT.

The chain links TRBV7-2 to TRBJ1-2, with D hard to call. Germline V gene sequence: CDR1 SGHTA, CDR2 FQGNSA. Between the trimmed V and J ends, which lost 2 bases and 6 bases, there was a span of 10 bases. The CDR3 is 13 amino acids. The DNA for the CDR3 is TGTGCCAGCAGCTTATCAGGACCCAATGGCTACACCTTC. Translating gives CASSLSGPNGYTF.

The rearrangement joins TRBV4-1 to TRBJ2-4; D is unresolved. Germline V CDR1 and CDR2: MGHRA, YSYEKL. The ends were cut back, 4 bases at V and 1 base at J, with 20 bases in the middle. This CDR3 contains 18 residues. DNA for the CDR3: TGCGCCAGCAGCCGGACCTGGTACGTTGGCGTGGCCAAAAACATTCAGTACTTC. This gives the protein CASSRTWYVGVAKNIQYF.

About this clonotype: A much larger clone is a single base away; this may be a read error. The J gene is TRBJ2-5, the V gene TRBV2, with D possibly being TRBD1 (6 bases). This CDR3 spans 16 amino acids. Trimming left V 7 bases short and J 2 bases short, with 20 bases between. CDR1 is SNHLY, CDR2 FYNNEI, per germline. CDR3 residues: CASNKTGTQSQETQYF. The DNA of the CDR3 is TGTGCCAGCAACAAGACCGGGACACAGTCTCAAGAGACCCAGTACTTC.

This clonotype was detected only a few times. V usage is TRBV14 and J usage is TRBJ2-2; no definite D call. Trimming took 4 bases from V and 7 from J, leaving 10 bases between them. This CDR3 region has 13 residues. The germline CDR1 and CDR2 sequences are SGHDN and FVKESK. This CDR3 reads CASSLLMGGELFF. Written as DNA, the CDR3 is TGTGCCAGCAGCCTCCTTATGGGCGGGGAGCTGTTTTTT.

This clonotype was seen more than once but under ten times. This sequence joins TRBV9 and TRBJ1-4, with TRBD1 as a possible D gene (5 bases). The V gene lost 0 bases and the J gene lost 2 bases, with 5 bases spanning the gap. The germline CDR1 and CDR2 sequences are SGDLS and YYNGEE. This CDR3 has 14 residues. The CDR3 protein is CASSVGGTNEKLFF. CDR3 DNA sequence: TGTGCCAGCAGCGTAGGGGGGACTAATGAAAAACTGTTTTTT.

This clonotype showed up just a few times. In DNA, the CDR3 is TGTGCCAGCAGCTTTTTGGGTGGAACTAGCACAGATACGCAGTATTTT. Encoded protein: CASSFLGGTSTDTQYF. The J gene is TRBJ2-3, the V gene TRBV7-3; unclear D gene. Germline V lookup: CDR1 SGHTA, CDR2 FQGTGA. Trimming shortened V by 3 bases and J by 0 bases, and 13 bases separated the two germline ends. The CDR3 is 16 residues long.

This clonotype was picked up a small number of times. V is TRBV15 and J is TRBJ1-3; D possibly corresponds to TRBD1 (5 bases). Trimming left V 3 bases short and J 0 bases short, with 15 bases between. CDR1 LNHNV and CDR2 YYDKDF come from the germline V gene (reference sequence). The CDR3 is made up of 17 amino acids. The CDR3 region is CATSSEGRLSSGNTIYF. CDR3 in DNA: TGTGCCACCAGCAGCGAGGGACGGCTTAGCTCTGGAAACACCATATATTTT.

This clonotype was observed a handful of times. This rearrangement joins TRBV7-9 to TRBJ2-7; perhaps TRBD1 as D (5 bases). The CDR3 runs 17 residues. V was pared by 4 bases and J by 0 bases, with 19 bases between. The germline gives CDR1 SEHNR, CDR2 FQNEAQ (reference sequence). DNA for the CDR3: TGTGCCAGCAGCTCCTCTGTTCTCGGACACCTCTCCTACGAGCAGTACTTC. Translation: CASSSSVLGHLSYEQYF.

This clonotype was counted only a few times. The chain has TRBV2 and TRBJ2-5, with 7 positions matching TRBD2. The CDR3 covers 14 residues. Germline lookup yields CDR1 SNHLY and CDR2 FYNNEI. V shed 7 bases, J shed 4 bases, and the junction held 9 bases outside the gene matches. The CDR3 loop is CASIAGVGRETQYF. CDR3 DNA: TGTGCCAGCATCGCGGGGGTCGGGCGAGAGACCCAGTACTTC.

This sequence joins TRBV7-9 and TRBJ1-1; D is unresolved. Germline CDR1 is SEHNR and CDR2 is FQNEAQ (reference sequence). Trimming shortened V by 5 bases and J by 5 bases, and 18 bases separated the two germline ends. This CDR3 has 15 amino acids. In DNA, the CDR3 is TGTGCCAGCAGCCCAGCTTTTGGGGTTAGTACTGAAGCTTTCTTT. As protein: CASSPAFGVSTEAFF.

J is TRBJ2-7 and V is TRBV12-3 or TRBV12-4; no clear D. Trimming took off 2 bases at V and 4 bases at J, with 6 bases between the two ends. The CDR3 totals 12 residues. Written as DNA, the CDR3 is TGTGCCAGCAGTTTACTTGGGTACGAGCAGTACTTC. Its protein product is CASSLLGYEQYF.

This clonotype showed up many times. The CDR3 DNA sequence: TGCGCCAGCAGCATACAGGGGGGTCAGCCCCAGCATTTT. Its translation: CASSIQGGQPQHF. V gene TRBV5-1 combines with J gene TRBJ1-5; TRBD1 agrees at 8 bases. This CDR3 is built from 13 residues. Germline V CDR1 and CDR2: SGHRS, YFSETQ. The V and J ends lost 4 bases and 6 bases, in that order; junction bases with no gene match: 3. Together with reference TRBV5-1 and TRBJ1-5, the CDR3 gives the full variable domain: KAGVTQTPRYLIKTRGQQVTLSCSPISGHRSVSWYQQTPGQGLQFLFEYFSETQRNKGNFPGRFSGRQFSNSRSEMNVSTLELGDSALYLCASSIQGGQPQHFGDGTRLSIL.

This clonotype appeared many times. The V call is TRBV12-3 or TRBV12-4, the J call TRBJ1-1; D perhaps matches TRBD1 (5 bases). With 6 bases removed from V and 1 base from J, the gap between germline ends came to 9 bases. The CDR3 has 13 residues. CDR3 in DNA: TGTGCCAGCAGCTTACAGGAGAACACTGAAGCTTTCTTT. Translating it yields CASSLQENTEAFF.

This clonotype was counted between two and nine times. The CDR3 region is CASSSPDRVLTDTQYF. The DNA for the CDR3 is TGTGCCAGCAGTTCCCCGGACAGGGTGTTAACAGATACGCAGTATTTT. The chain carries TRBV5-4 and TRBJ2-3; 8 positions agree with TRBD1. In germline, CDR1 is SGHNT, CDR2 YYREEE (reference sequence). The junction had 11 bases not matched to a gene; V was cut back by 5 bases and J by 3 bases. This CDR3 has 16 residues.

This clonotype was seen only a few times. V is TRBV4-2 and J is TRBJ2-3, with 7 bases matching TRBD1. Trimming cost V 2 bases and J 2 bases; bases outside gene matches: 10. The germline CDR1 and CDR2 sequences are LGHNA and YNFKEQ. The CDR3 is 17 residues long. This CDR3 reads CASSQNGGQLHTDTQYF. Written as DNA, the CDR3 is TGTGCCAGCAGCCAAAATGGGGGACAGTTACACACAGATACGCAGTATTTT.

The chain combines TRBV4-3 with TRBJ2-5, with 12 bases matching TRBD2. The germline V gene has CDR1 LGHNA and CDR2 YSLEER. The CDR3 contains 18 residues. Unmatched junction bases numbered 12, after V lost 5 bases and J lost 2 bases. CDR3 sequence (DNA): TGCGCCAGCAGCAGGGACTTCCTGGGGACTAGCGGGCAAGAGACCCAGTACTTC. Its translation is CASSRDFLGTSGQETQYF.

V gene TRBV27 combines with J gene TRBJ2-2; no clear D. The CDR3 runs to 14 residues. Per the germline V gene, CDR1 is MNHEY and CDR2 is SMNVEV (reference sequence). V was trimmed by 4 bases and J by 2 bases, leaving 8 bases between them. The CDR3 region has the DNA TGTGCCAGCAGTTATGCCCCTAACACCGGGGAGCTGTTTTTT. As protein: CASSYAPNTGELFF.

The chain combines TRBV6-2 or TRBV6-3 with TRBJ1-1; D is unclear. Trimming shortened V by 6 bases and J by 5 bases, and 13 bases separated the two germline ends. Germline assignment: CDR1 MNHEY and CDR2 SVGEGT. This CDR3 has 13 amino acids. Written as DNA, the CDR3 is TGTGCCAGCAGATCAGAGGATGCGACTGAAGCTTTCTTT. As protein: CASRSEDATEAFF.

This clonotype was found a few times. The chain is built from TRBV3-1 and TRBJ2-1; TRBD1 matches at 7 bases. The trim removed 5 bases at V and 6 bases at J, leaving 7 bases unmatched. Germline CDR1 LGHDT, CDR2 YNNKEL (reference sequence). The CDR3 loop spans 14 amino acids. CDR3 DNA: TGTGCCAGCAGCACAATGGGACAGATCAATGAGCAGTTCTTC. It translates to CASSTMGQINEQFF.